This TCR beta chain was obtained from a study of T-cell memory formation after mild COVID-19. Study findings and constraints: Nothing confirmed that second-wave clones peaking on day 37 were specific for SARS-CoV-2. Researchers report contracting CD4+ clones mostly in CM and EM, with CD8+ clones in EMRA. Day 15 to 85 contractors were CD4/CD8 balanced; later expanders leaned CD4+.

5'RACE primed at constant segments yielded TCR alpha and TCR beta cDNA libraries bearing sample barcodes and UMIs. From the 5' RACE reads, TCRdb called clonotypes with MiXCR, one entry per CDR3 protein. Of some 130,000 distinct CDR3 sequences in the sample, approximately 6.3% are singletons; the top ten hold approximately 2%. This clonotype was seen many times. Its antigen is currently unknown. With 7 bases removed from V and 3 bases from J, the gap between germline ends came to 12 bases. The CDR3 is made up of 12 amino acids. The germline CDR1 and CDR2 sequences are SQVTM and ANQGSEA. V usage is TRBV29-1 and J usage is TRBJ1-1, with a possible D match to TRBD1 (5 bases). The sequencing sample was made of PBMCs or a T cell subset sorted from them (not recorded which). The source is an adult woman who had mild COVID-19 (a few samples of this study predate the infection). Cell type and time point are not known. The CDR3 region has the DNA TGCAGCGCCGGGGGGACCCACACTGAAGCTTTCTTT. Its translation is CSAGGTHTEAFF.